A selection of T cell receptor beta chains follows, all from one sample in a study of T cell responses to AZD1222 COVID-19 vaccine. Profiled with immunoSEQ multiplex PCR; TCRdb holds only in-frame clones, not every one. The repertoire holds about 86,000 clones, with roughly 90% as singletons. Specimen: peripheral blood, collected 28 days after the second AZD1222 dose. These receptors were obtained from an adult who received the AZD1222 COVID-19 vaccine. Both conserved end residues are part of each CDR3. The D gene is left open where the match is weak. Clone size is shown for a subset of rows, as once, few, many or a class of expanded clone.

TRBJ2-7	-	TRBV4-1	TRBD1	TGCGCCAGCAGCCCGAACAGGGGCTACGAGCAGTACTTC	CASSPNRGYEQYF
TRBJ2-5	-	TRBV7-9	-	TGTGCCAGCAGCTTAATGGCGGGACGGGGGGAGACCCAGTACTTC	CASSLMAGRGETQYF
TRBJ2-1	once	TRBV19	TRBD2	TGTGCCAGTAGTGAGGGGCTAGCGGCCAATGAGCAGTTCTTC	CASSEGLAANEQFF
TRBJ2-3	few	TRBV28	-	TGTGCCAGCAGTTTTTCGATTCCTAGCACAGATACGCAGTATTTT	CASSFSIPSTDTQYF
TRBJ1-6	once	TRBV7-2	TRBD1	TGTGCCAGCAGCACGGGGACAGGCTATAATTCACCCCTCCACTTT	CASSTGTGYNSPLHF
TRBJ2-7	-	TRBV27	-	TGTGCCAGCAGCGAGACAGCCCTCTACGAGCAGTACTTC	CASSETALYEQYF
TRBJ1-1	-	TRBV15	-	TGTGCTACGGGCAATGGTGCAGGGACAGCTTTCTTT	CATGNGAGTAFF
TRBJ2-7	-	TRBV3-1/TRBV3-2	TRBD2	TGTGCCAGCAGCCAAGATCTTGCGGGAGCCTACGAGCAGTACTTC	CASSQDLAGAYEQYF
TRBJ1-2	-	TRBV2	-	TGTGCCAGCAGGGGACGGCTAGAGAGCTATGGCTACACCTTC	CASRGRLESYGYTF
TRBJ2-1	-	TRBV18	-	TGTGCCAGCTCACATGCGGGAAGCTCCTACAATGAGCAGTTCTTC	CASSHAGSSYNEQFF
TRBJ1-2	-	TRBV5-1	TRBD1	TGCGCCAGCAGCTCCGGACAGGGTTCTGGCTACACCTTC	CASSSGQGSGYTF
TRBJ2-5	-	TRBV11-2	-	TGTGCCAGCAAGACGATCGGGACCCAGTACTTC	CASKTIGTQYF
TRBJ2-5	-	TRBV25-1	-	TGTGCCAGCAGTGAATATATGGAAGAGACCCAGTACTTC	CASSEYMEETQYF
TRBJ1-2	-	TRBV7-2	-	TGTGCCAGCAGCTTTGAGGGGACGGCTTATGGCTACACCTTC	CASSFEGTAYGYTF
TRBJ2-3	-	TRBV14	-	TGTGCCAGCAGCCAAGATATTACAGATACGCAGTATTTT	CASSQDITDTQYF
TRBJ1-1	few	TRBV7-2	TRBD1	TGTGCCAGCAGCCCGCGACAGGGGTCGGGGACTGAAGCTTTCTTT	CASSPRQGSGTEAFF
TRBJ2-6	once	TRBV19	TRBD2	TGTGCCAGTACATTATGGGCGGGAGGCTCCTCTGGGGCCAACGTCCTGACTTTC	CASTLWAGGSSGANVLTF
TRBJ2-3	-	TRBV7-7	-	TGTGCCAGCAGCTTAGTTCCGGGAGTGATAGATACGCAGTATTTT	CASSLVPGVIDTQYF
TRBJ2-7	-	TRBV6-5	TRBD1	TGTGCCAGCACCCTTTCTGGGACAGCCGAGCAGTACTTC	CASTLSGTAEQYF
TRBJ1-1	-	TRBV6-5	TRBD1	TGTGCCAGCAGTTTAAACAGGGGAGACACTGAAGCTTTCTTT	CASSLNRGDTEAFF
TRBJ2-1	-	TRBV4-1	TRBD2	TGCGCCAGCAGCCAAGAAAGACTAGCGGGCTACAATGAGCAGTTCTTC	CASSQERLAGYNEQFF
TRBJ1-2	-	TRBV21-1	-	TGTGCCAGCAGGCCTGGTCCCCGGACGGACACTACTAACTATGGCTACACCTTC	CASRPGPRTDTTNYGYTF
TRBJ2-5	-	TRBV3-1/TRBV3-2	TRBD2	TGTGCCAGCAGCCCCAGGACGGGGGGGGAGACCCAGTACTTC	CASSPRTGGETQYF
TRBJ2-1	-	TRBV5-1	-	TGCGCCAGCAGCTTTAACACAAACAATGAGCAGTTCTTC	CASSFNTNNEQFF
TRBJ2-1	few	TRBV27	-	TGTGCCAGCAGTTTACGCCCGGTGTACAATGAGCAGTTCTTC	CASSLRPVYNEQFF
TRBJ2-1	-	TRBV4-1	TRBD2	TGCGCCAGCAGCCTCCTACCGGGACTAGCGGCGTCCTACAATGAGCAGTTCTTC	CASSLLPGLAASYNEQFF
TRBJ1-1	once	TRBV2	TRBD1	TGTGCCAGCAGTGAATTAGGACAGGGGTTTCCTGAAGCTTTCTTT	CASSELGQGFPEAFF
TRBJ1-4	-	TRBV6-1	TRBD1	TGTGCCAGCAGTGACCAGACAGGGGTAAAAGAAAAACTGTTTTTT	CASSDQTGVKEKLFF
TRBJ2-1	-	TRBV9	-	TGTGCCAGCAGCGTAGAGTTGGATGAGCAGTTCTTC	CASSVELDEQFF
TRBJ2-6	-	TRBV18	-	TGTGCCAGCTCGCGTGAGAGGTCTGGGGCCAACGTCCTGACTTTC	CASSRERSGANVLTF
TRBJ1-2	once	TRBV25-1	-	TGTGCCAGCAGTGAAAACTATGGCTACACCTTC	CASSENYGYTF
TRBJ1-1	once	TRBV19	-	TGTGCCAGTAGTTTTGGCTGGGCGGGGGGCTCGCGGTGGACTGAAGCTTTCTTT	CASSFGWAGGSRWTEAFF
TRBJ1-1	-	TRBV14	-	TGTGCCAGCAGAGTCGGGGGTACCACTGAAGCTTTCTTT	CASRVGGTTEAFF
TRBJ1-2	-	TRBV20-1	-	TGCAGTGCTAGTGGGCGAGCAGGAGGGGTCTATGGCTACACCTTC	CSASGRAGGVYGYTF
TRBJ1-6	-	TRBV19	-	TGTGCCAGTAGTCCCGGGACGAGAAATAATTCACCCCTCCACTTT	CASSPGTRNNSPLHF
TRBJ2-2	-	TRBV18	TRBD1	TGTGCCAGCGCAAGGTGGGGGACAGCGAACACCGGGGAGCTGTTTTTT	CASARWGTANTGELFF
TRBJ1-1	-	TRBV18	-	TGTGCCAGCTCACCATCTCGGGGTTATGTAAACACTGAAGCTTTCTTT	CASSPSRGYVNTEAFF
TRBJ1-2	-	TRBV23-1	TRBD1	TGCGCCAGCAGTCAATCAGTCGGGGACAGAACTATTTATGGCTACACCTTC	CASSQSVGDRTIYGYTF
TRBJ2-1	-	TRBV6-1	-	TGTGCCAGCAGTGAGACGGTATGGGTCCCCCCTGAGCAGTTCTTC	CASSETVWVPPEQFF
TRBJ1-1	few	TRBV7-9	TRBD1	TGTGCCAGCAGCTTAAAAAGGGACAGGGGGGGCACTGAAGCTTTCTTT	CASSLKRDRGGTEAFF
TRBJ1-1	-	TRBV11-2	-	TGTGCCAGCAGCGGAAGGGTCGGCAGGAACACTGAAGCTTTCTTT	CASSGRVGRNTEAFF
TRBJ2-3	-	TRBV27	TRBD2	TGTGCCAGCAGTCGCAACGGGACTCCCGGGAGGACGCAGTATTTT	CASSRNGTPGRTQYF
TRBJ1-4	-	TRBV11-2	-	TGTGCCAGCAGCTTAGAGGGTTTTAGGACTAATGAAAAACTGTTTTTT	CASSLEGFRTNEKLFF
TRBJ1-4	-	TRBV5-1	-	TGCGCCAGCAGCGTACAAGGGGGAAGCGATGAAAAACTGTTTTTT	CASSVQGGSDEKLFF
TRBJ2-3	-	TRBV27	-	TGTGCCAGCAGTCCCCAAGGGGGGGCAGATACGCAGTATTTT	CASSPQGGADTQYF
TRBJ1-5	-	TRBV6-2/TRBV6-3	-	TGTGCCAGCAGCCCCGCCCCCGGTCTTGGTCAGCCCCAGCATTTT	CASSPAPGLGQPQHF
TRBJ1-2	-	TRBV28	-	TGTGCCAGCAGTGCGCTTCCTGGCGCTAACTATGGCTACACCTTC	CASSALPGANYGYTF
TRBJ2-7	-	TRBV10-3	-	TGTGCCATCAGTGAGTCTCCCTCCCCAACTTACGAGCAGTACTTC	CAISESPSPTYEQYF
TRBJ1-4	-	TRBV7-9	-	TGTGCCAGCAGTAAAAGGGGAACTAATGAAAAACTGTTTTTT	CASSKRGTNEKLFF
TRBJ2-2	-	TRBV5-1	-	TGCGCCAGCAGCCCACGAGTAGGGTCCGGGGAGCTGTTTTTT	CASSPRVGSGELFF
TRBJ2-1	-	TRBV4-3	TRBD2	TGCGCCAGCAGCTTGGGACTAGCGGGAGGCAATGAGCAGTTCTTC	CASSLGLAGGNEQFF
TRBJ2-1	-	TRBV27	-	TGTGCCAGCAGTTTTGTGGTCTCCTACAATGAGCAGTTCTTC	CASSFVVSYNEQFF
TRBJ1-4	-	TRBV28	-	TGTGCCAGCAGTTCCATGGTAACTAATGAAAAACTGTTTTTT	CASSSMVTNEKLFF
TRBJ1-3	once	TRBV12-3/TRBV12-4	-	TGTGCCAGCCGGGGGGGCTCTGGAAACACCATATATTTT	CASRGGSGNTIYF
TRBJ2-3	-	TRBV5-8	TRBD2	TGTGCCAGCAGCTTCGGGAGGGGAACAGATACGCAGTATTTT	CASSFGRGTDTQYF